Listed below are T cell receptor beta chains from one sample, sequenced in a study of T cell responses to AZD1222 COVID-19 vaccine. Only in-frame clones appear in the TCRdb table, and some are missing; sequencing was by immunoSEQ multiplex PCR. This sample carries under 150,000 clones, 85% to 95% of them seen once, and the ten largest clones take roughly 2%. The sequencing here drew on peripheral blood, taken on day 0 of AZD1222 vaccination. The receptor source for this set is an adult in good health. The CDR3 runs from the conserved cysteine through the conserved F or W. The D gene is left open where the match is weak. Part of the rows lack a size; the others show once, few, many or a class for expanded clones.

J | length | V | size | D | DNA | CDR3
TRBJ2-7 | 14 | TRBV25-1 | - | TRBD1 | TGTGCCAGCAGTTCCCAGGGACAGGGCTACGAGCAGTACTTC | CASSSQGQGYEQYF
TRBJ1-1 | 12 | TRBV5-6 | few | - | TGTGCCAGCAGCTTGCAGAACACTGAAGCTTTCTTT | CASSLQNTEAFF
TRBJ2-1 | 14 | TRBV11-1 | - | TRBD2 | TGTGCCAGCACTAGGACTAGCGGCGGGAATGAGCAGTTCTTC | CASTRTSGGNEQFF
TRBJ1-3 | 15 | TRBV5-1 | - | TRBD1 | TGCGCCAGCAGCTGGGACAGGAGCTCTGGAAACACCATATATTTT | CASSWDRSSGNTIYF
TRBJ1-4 | 15 | TRBV6-5 | - | TRBD1 | TGTGCCAGCAGTCCGACAGGGTTTCTTAATGAAAAACTGTTTTTT | CASSPTGFLNEKLFF
TRBJ1-1 | 14 | TRBV3-1/TRBV3-2 | - | - | TGTGCCAGCAGCCAAGACAGATGGAACACTGAAGCTTTCTTT | CASSQDRWNTEAFF
TRBJ2-2 | 15 | TRBV18 | - | - | TGTGCCAGCTCACCTCGGACCTCGAACACCGGGGAGCTGTTTTTT | CASSPRTSNTGELFF
TRBJ1-1 | 13 | TRBV18 | - | - | TGTGCCGGTATGGCAGGACAGAACACTGAAGCTTTCTTT | CAGMAGQNTEAFF
TRBJ2-1 | 14 | TRBV2 | - | - | TGTGCCAGCAGTGGGGCTAGCGACTACAATGAGCAGTTCTTC | CASSGASDYNEQFF
TRBJ2-1 | 18 | TRBV18 | - | - | TGTGCCAGCTCACCCCGGTCGGGGGGGACAGTCTCCTACAATGAGCAGTTCTTC | CASSPRSGGTVSYNEQFF
TRBJ1-5 | 14 | TRBV10-2 | - | - | TGCGCCAGCTGTGAGGGGGGGGGCATTCAGCCCCAGCATTTT | CASCEGGGIQPQHF
TRBJ2-3 | 13 | TRBV28 | - | - | TGTGCCATCACGGGACGCCACACAGATACGCAGTATTTT | CAITGRHTDTQYF
TRBJ1-1 | 11 | TRBV29-1 | - | - | TGCAGCGGTCGGGTGAACACTGAAGCTTTCTTT | CSGRVNTEAFF
TRBJ2-1 | 16 | TRBV18 | - | TRBD1 | TGTGCCAGCTCGTTGGACAGGGGGCGCGGGGACAATGAGCAGTTCTTC | CASSLDRGRGDNEQFF
TRBJ2-7 | 15 | TRBV10-3 | - | - | TGTGCCATCAGTGAGTCACAGGCGCGGCGCCACGAGCAGTACTTC | CAISESQARRHEQYF
TRBJ2-2 | 16 | TRBV2 | once | - | TGTGCCAGCAGTGCAGGGGCCCAGATTAACACCGGGGAGCTGTTTTTT | CASSAGAQINTGELFF
TRBJ2-3 | 16 | TRBV6-1 | - | TRBD2 | TGTGCCAGCAGTGGGGCTAGCGGGGGGGACACAGATACGCAGTATTTT | CASSGASGGDTDTQYF
TRBJ2-7 | 13 | TRBV12-5 | - | TRBD1 | TGTGCTAGTGGGGCGACAGGGGTTAACGAGCAGTACTTC | CASGATGVNEQYF
TRBJ2-1 | 16 | TRBV19 | once | - | TGTGCCAGTAGTAGGGTTCCGGGGGTCTCCTACAATGAGCAGTTCTTC | CASSRVPGVSYNEQFF
TRBJ1-3 | 13 | TRBV4-2 | - | - | TGTGCCAGCAGCAAAGGACCAGGGAACACCATATATTTT | CASSKGPGNTIYF
TRBJ1-6 | 15 | TRBV2 | - | - | TGTGCCAGCAGCCTCGGAGGGGTTGGTAATTCACCCCTCCACTTT | CASSLGGVGNSPLHF
TRBJ1-1 | 13 | TRBV7-2 | - | - | TGTGCCAGCAGCTTAGTTGGGGCCCCTGAAGCTTTCTTT | CASSLVGAPEAFF
TRBJ1-1 | 14 | TRBV7-8 | once | TRBD1 | TGTGCCAGCAGCTTCAACAGGGGCCCCGGAGTTGCTTTCTTT | CASSFNRGPGVAFF
TRBJ1-1 | 14 | TRBV6-5 | - | - | TGTGCCAGCAGTTACGGCACCCCAGGCACTGAAGCTTTCTTT | CASSYGTPGTEAFF
TRBJ1-2 | 13 | TRBV25-1 | - | TRBD1 | TGTGCCAGCAGTGGACAGGGGGCTGGAGGCTACACCTTC | CASSGQGAGGYTF
TRBJ1-1 | 14 | TRBV11-2 | - | - | TGTGCCAGCAGCTTCGACCCTTCGGGCGCTGAAGCTTTCTTT | CASSFDPSGAEAFF
TRBJ1-1 | 14 | TRBV7-2 | once | - | TGTGCCAGCAGCCCCCTGCGGAGGAACACTGAAGCTTTCTTT | CASSPLRRNTEAFF
TRBJ2-5 | 17 | TRBV7-8 | - | TRBD2 | TGTGCCAGCAGCAAAAATAGACTAGCGGGGCCGAAAGAGACCCAGTACTTC | CASSKNRLAGPKETQYF
TRBJ2-2 | 15 | TRBV9 | - | - | TGTGCCAGCAGCTTGGCAGGGATATCGTCCGGGGAGCTGTTTTTT | CASSLAGISSGELFF
TRBJ1-1 | 18 | TRBV24-1 | - | - | TGTGCCACCAGTGATTCGGGACCCATGCCTTGGTATGACACTGAAGCTTTCTTT | CATSDSGPMPWYDTEAFF
TRBJ2-7 | 15 | TRBV7-9 | - | - | TGTGCCAGCAGCTCCTCCGAGGCCCCCCTATACGAGCAGTACTTC | CASSSSEAPLYEQYF
TRBJ2-1 | 14 | TRBV6-5 | - | TRBD2 | TGTGCCAGCACTAGCGGAAGCTCCTACAATGAGCAGTTCTTC | CASTSGSSYNEQFF
TRBJ1-5 | 17 | TRBV27 | once | - | TGTGCCAGCAGTTACACCCACCCAGACAGGCCATTCGGCGCCCAGCATTTT | CASSYTHPDRPFGAQHF